The 25 T cell receptor beta chains reported below all come from one sample, sequenced in a study of blood T cell repertoires in COVID-19. Sequenced by immunoSEQ multiplex PCR; TCRdb stores in-frame clones only, minus some. The sample records about 250,000 clones, around 88% being singletons. The sequenced material came from peripheral blood. The receptors originated from a woman in her thirties with COVID-19, enrolled during active disease.

This clone was detected once. The CDR3 sequence: CASSLGQRSYNEKLFF. The CDR3 DNA reads as TGTGCCAGCAGCTTGGGTCAGCGGAGCTATAATGAAAAACTGTTTTTT. V usage is TRBV5-8 and J usage is TRBJ1-4; no clear D. Germline V gives CDR1 SGHTS, CDR2 YDEGEE. V shed 0 bases and J shed 4 bases, with 13 bases lying between them. This CDR3 contains 16 residues.

Here the CDR3 DNA reads TGTGCCAGCAGTTTAAGTGGATGGAACAGGGGGCGCGGTAATTCACCCCTCCACTTT. This encodes CASSLSGWNRGRGNSPLHF. The chain uses TRBV28 and TRBJ1-6, with 9 bases fitting TRBD1. The CDR3 length is 19 residues. Trimming at V came to 2 bases and at J to 6 bases, leaving 14 bases not matched to a gene. Germline V lookup: CDR1 MDHEN, CDR2 SYDVKM.

The V call is TRBV10-2, the J call TRBJ1-1; no firm D call. In germline, CDR1 is WSHSY, CDR2 SAAADI. V shed 3 bases and J shed 7 bases, with 12 bases lying between them. This CDR3 is built from 13 residues. Here the CDR3 reads CASSDGGRSEAFF. CDR3 coding DNA: TGCGCCAGCAGTGATGGAGGAAGGAGTGAAGCTTTCTTT.

This rearrangement joins TRBV5-1 to TRBJ1-1; D gene ambiguous. V gave up 5 bases and J gave up 1 base, with 6 bases separating them. The germline gives CDR1 SGHRS, CDR2 YFSETQ. CDR3 length: 12 residues. This CDR3 is CASRESNTEAFF. The CDR3 bases are TGCGCCAGCAGGGAGTCGAACACTGAAGCTTTCTTT.

The chain recombines TRBV4-3 with TRBJ2-4, with unresolved D. This CDR3 has 15 residues. Trimming took off 2 bases at V and 6 bases at J, with 14 bases between the two ends. Germline V CDR1 and CDR2: LGHNA, YSLEER. DNA of the CDR3: TGCGCCAGCAGCCAACAACCGCAGGCGCCAAACATTCAGTACTTC. It codes for CASSQQPQAPNIQYF.

This chain joins TRBV19 and TRBJ1-6, with 9 nucleotides matching TRBD1. CDR3 length: 14 amino acids. Germline V gene data show CDR1 as LNHDA and CDR2 as SQIVND (reference sequence). With V trimmed by 8 bases and J by 4 bases, 3 bases remained unmatched. CDR3 coding DNA: TGTGCCAGTTCCGGGACAGGGTATAATTCACCCCTCCACTTT. Protein product: CASSGTGYNSPLHF.

This chain links TRBV3-1 (or the pseudogene TRBV3-2) with TRBJ2-2; TRBD1 matches 11 bases. Germline CDR1 is LGHDT and CDR2 is YNNKEL (reference sequence). The length of the CDR3 is 18 residues. The junction had 12 bases not matched to a gene; V was cut back by 4 bases and J by 5 bases. The CDR3 nucleotides read TGTGCCAGCAGCCCCAATTTCTACGGGACAGGGGGTACCGGGGAGCTGTTTTTT. Its protein is CASSPNFYGTGGTGELFF.

The genes are TRBV4-3 and TRBJ2-1; possible D gene TRBD1, 5 bases. V was trimmed by 4 bases and J by 9 bases, leaving 16 bases between them. CDR1 LGHNA and CDR2 YSLEER come from the germline V gene. This CDR3 contains 14 residues. The CDR3 nucleotides are TGCGCCAGCAGCCGAGCGATTTTAGGGGCTGAGCAGTTCTTC. This encodes CASSRAILGAEQFF.

This chain joins TRBV4-3 and TRBJ1-1; D ambiguous. CDR3 size: 16 residues. V dropped 0 bases and J dropped 4 bases, with 15 bases sitting between them. Germline V gene lookup returns CDR1 LGHNA and CDR2 YSLEER. CDR3 DNA: TGCGCCAGCAGCCAAGATCTTACGCCGGTTTCCACTGAAGCTTTCTTT. Its translation: CASSQDLTPVSTEAFF.

Concerning this clone: A read error may produce the germline difference seen at one junction end. The chain links TRBV19 to TRBJ2-6; 7 bases align to TRBD1. Germline CDR1 is LNHDA and CDR2 is SQIVND (reference sequence). The CDR3 consists of 17 residues. CDR3 in amino acids: CASMGQRQYSGANVLTF. The CDR3 DNA reads TGTGCCAGTATGGGACAGAGACAATACTCTGGGGCCAACGTCCTGACTTTT. The full variable domain, rest sourced from reference TRBV19 and TRBJ2-6, is DGGITQSPKYLFRKEGQNVTLSCEQNLNHDAMYWYRQDPGQGLRLIYYSQIVNDFQKGDIAEGYSVSREKKESFPLTVTSAQKNPTAFYLCASMGQRQYSGANVLTFGAGSRLTVL.

The genes are TRBV10-3 and TRBJ1-3; 9 bases line up with TRBD1. V lost 2 bases to trimming and J lost 4 bases; unmatched junction nucleotides: 3. From germline, CDR1 is ENHRY and CDR2 SYGVKD. There are 15 residues in the CDR3. CDR3 nucleotides: TGTGCCATCAGTGAGCTTGGGACAGGGGGAAACACCATATATTTT. Its protein product is CAISELGTGGNTIYF.

The V and J genes are TRBV11-2 and TRBJ2-2; D remains unclear. V was clipped by 4 bases and J by 3 bases, with 6 bases between them. Germline CDR1 SGHAT, CDR2 FQNNGV. The CDR3 extends over 13 amino acids. The CDR3 loop is CASSSRDTGELFF. In DNA form, the CDR3 reads TGTGCCAGCAGCTCCCGGGACACCGGGGAGCTGTTTTTT.

V and J are TRBV5-8 and TRBJ2-2; no definite D call. Germline CDR1 SGHTS, CDR2 YDEGEE. The V end lost 2 bases, the J end lost 1 base, and 9 bases lay between the germline ends. The CDR3 spans 15 residues. Written as DNA, the CDR3 is TGTGCCAGCAGCTTACCCAGGATGAACACCGGGGAGCTGTTTTTT. It codes for CASSLPRMNTGELFF.

The CDR3 loop is CAWSGTGFTEAFF. Written as DNA, the CDR3 is TGTGCCTGGAGTGGGACAGGGTTTACTGAAGCTTTCTTT. The chain carries TRBV30 and TRBJ1-1; 8 bases are a match to TRBD1. Trimming at V came to 1 base and at J to 5 bases, leaving 3 bases not matched to a gene. CDR1 is GTSNPN, CDR2 SVGIG, per germline (reference sequence). This CDR3 is built from 13 residues.

This clone has a single count. The chain carries TRBV5-4 and TRBJ1-2; 7 bases match TRBD1. This CDR3 is 14 amino acids long. Germline V gives CDR1 SGHNT, CDR2 YYREEE (reference sequence). The junction had 6 bases not matched to a gene; V was cut back by 3 bases and J by 4 bases. The CDR3 loop is CASSWGTALYGYTF. The CDR3 nucleotides read TGTGCCAGCAGCTGGGGGACAGCTCTCTATGGCTACACCTTC.

This clone was found once. The chain joins TRBV7-9 to TRBJ2-3; 13 nucleotides line up with TRBD2. The germline V gene encodes CDR1 SEHNR and CDR2 FQNEAQ (reference sequence). The CDR3 is made up of 16 amino acids. Trimming cost V 10 bases and J 5 bases; bases outside gene matches: 12. This chain's CDR3 is CANNIPTSGRKDTQYF. In DNA form, the CDR3 reads TGTGCCAATAACATCCCGACTAGCGGGAGGAAAGATACGCAGTATTTT.

The V and J genes are TRBV7-8 and TRBJ1-5; 7 bases align to TRBD1. V lost 4 bases and J lost 6; bases outside the gene matches: 9. The CDR3 has 15 amino acids. CDR1 is SGHVS and CDR2 is FQNEAQ in the germline V gene. The CDR3 DNA reads as TGTGCCAGCAGCTCTCCGACAGGGTATGGTCAGCCCCAGCATTTT. Encoded protein: CASSSPTGYGQPQHF.

CDR3 protein: CASSVRDSPGAFF. CDR3 coding DNA: TGTGCCAGCAGTGTCCGGGACTCCCCGGGGGCTTTCTTT. The V gene is TRBV6-2 or TRBV6-3, the J gene TRBJ1-1; a weak D match, TRBD1 (5 bases). The CDR3 contains 13 residues. CDR1 and CDR2 from the germline V gene are MNHEY and SVGEGT. Trimming took 5 bases from V and 11 from J, leaving 18 bases between them.

The CDR3 DNA reads as TGTGCCAGCAGTTTAGGCGGGCCCCAGCATTTT. This gives the protein CASSLGGPQHF. V is TRBV12-3 or TRBV12-4 and J is TRBJ1-5, with unresolved D. The V end was cut by 1 base, the J end by 9 bases, with 4 bases between. CDR3 length: 11 residues.

The chain is built from TRBV11-2 and TRBJ1-4, with D unclear. The CDR3 has 17 amino acids. V was shortened by 2 bases and J by 0 bases, with 13 bases between the two germline ends. Looked up from germline, CDR1 is SGHAT and CDR2 is FQNNGV. The CDR3 DNA reads as TGTGCCAGCAGCTTACTAGCCTCGGGGACAACTAATGAAAAACTGTTTTTT. This gives the protein CASSLLASGTTNEKLFF.

This clone occurred once. This chain connects TRBV11-2 to TRBJ2-2; 7 nucleotides match TRBD2. Germline V gene data show CDR1 as SGHAT and CDR2 as FQNNGV. The CDR3 length is 14 residues. The V gene end was trimmed by 3 bases and the J gene end by 4 bases; junction bases not matched to a gene: 2. CDR3 coding DNA: TGTGCCAGCAGCTTTTGGGGGGGCACCGGGGAGCTGTTTTTT. Its translation is CASSFWGGTGELFF. Combining the CDR3 with reference TRBV11-2 and TRBJ2-2 gives the whole variable domain EAGVAQSPRYKIIEKRQSVAFWCNPISGHATLYWYQQILGQGPKLLIQFQNNGVVDDSQLPKDRFSAERLKGVDSTLKIQPAKLEDSAVYLCASSFWGGTGELFFGEGSRLTVL.

Note on this clone: A read error may produce the germline difference seen at one junction end. This chain connects TRBV7-7 to TRBJ2-1, with a possible D match to TRBD2 (7 bases). The germline V gene encodes CDR1 SSHAT and CDR2 FNYEAQ (reference sequence). The CDR3 sequence is 16 residues long. In DNA form, the CDR3 reads TGTGCTAGCAGCCCGGAAAGCGGGACAAGTTACAATGAGCAGTTCTTC. Protein: CASSPESGTSYNEQFF.

The chain is built from TRBV27 and TRBJ2-1; maybe TRBD2 (5 bases). This CDR3 is built from 13 residues. Trimming stripped 3 bases from V and 9 bases from J, with 12 bases between. The germline CDR1 and CDR2 sequences are MNHEY and SMNVEV (reference sequence). The CDR3 loop is CASSFGGTGEQFF. DNA of the CDR3: TGTGCCAGCAGTTTTGGAGGTACTGGTGAGCAGTTCTTC.

The chain is built from TRBV7-2 and TRBJ2-1, with D perhaps matching TRBD2 (6 bases). Germline V gives CDR1 SGHTA, CDR2 FQGNSA. Deletions cut 5 bases from V and 8 bases from J, with 19 bases between. CDR3 length: 15 amino acids. CDR3 protein: CASSPGGRLEDEQFF. CDR3 nucleotide sequence: TGTGCCAGCAGCCCAGGCGGTCGACTAGAGGATGAGCAGTTCTTC.

This clone was recorded only once. CDR3 protein: CASSSGQLARVTQYF. CDR3 sequence (DNA): TGTGCCAGCAGCTCGGGACAGCTAGCTAGAGTGACCCAGTACTTC. The rearrangement links TRBV11-2 to TRBJ2-5, with TRBD1 matching 7 bases. Looked up from germline, CDR1 is SGHAT and CDR2 is FQNNGV. CDR3 length equals 15 residues. J was trimmed by 7 bases and V by 4 bases; bases with no gene match: 12.